Sequencing of this T cell receptor (beta chain) was carried out in a study of naive and memory T cell subsets. This clonotype showed up many times. Its antigen is as yet unknown. Findings and limits, study-wide: Naive and memory subsets had different power law exponents for TCR abundance. Clonotypes are single alpha or beta chains, not paired receptors.

CD4 T cells were positively selected, then CD8 T cells from the CD4-negative fraction. The beta constant-region primer was an equimolar mix of two oligonucleotides covering TRBC1 and TRBC2. An oligonucleotide with the SP2 primer and a 12-nucleotide UMI was ligated to the cDNA 3' end. TCRdb re-derived calls from the UMI-ligation and nested PCR reads in MiXCR, one entry per CDR3 protein. The sample records approximately 140,000 distinct CDR3 sequences, about a sixth being singletons. The specimen sequenced was naive CD4+ T cells from blood. The sequence derives from a human donor in good health.

The CDR3 sequence is CASSPPSGGSPALWNEQFF. CDR3 in DNA: TGTGCCAGCAGCCCTCCGTCTGGCGGGAGTCCCGCTCTTTGGAATGAGCAGTTCTTC. V and J are TRBV9 and TRBJ2-1; 7 bases fit TRBD2. Germline V lookup: CDR1 SGDLS, CDR2 YYNGEE. Germline trimming cut 4 bases from V and 7 bases from J; bases unmatched to any gene: 23. This CDR3 comprises 19 residues.